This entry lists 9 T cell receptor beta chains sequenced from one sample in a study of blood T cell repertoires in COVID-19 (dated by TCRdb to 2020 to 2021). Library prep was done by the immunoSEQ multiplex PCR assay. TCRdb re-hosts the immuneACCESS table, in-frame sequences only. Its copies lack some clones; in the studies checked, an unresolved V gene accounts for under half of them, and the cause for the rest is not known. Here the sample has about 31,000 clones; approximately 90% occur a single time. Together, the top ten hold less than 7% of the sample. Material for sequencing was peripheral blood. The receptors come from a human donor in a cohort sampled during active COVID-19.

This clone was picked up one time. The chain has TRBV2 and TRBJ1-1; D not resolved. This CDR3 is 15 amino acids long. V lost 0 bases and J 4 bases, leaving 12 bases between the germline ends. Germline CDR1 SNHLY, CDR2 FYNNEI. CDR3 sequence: CASSEAQVSLTEAFF. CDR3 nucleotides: TGTGCCAGCAGTGAAGCTCAGGTCAGCCTCACTGAAGCTTTCTTT.

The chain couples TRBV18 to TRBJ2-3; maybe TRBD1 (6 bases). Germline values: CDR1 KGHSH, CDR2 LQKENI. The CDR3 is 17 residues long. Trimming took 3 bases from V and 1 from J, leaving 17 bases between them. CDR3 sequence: CASSPPKRTERTDTQYF. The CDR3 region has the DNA TGTGCCAGCTCACCGCCAAAGCGGACAGAACGCACAGATACGCAGTATTTT.

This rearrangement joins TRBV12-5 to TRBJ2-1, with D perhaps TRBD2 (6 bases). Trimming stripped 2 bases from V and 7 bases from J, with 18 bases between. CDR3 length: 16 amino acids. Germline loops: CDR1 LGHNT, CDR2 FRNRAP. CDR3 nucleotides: TGTGCTAGTGGTTTGTCCTCCGGAGGGTCTATAAATGAGCAGTTCTTC. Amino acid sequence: CASGLSSGGSINEQFF.

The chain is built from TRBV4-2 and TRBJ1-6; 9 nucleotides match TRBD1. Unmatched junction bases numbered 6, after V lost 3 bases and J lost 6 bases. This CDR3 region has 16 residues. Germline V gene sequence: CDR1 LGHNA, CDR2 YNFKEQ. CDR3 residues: CASSQGQGRGNSPLHF. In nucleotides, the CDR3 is TGTGCCAGCAGCCAGGGACAGGGCAGGGGTAATTCACCCCTCCACTTT.

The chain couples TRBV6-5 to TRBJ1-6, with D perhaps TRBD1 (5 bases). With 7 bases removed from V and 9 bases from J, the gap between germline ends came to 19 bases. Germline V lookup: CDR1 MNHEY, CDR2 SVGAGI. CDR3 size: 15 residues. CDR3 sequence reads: CASKYVQGSGSPLHF. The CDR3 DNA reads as TGTGCCAGCAAATACGTCCAGGGATCCGGTTCACCCCTCCACTTT.

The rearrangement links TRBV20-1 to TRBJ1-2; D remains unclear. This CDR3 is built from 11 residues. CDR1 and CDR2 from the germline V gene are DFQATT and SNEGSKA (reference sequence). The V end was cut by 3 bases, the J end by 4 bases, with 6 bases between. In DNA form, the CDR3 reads TGCAGTGCTAGCGCGGGCTATGGCTACACCTTC. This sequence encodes CSASAGYGYTF.

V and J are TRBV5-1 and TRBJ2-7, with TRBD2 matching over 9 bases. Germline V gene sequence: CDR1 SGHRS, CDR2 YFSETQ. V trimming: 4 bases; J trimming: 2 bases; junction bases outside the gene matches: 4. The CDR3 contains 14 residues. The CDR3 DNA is TGCGCCAGCAGCCCGCGGGAGGGGACCTACGAGCAGTACGTC. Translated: CASSPREGTYEQYV.

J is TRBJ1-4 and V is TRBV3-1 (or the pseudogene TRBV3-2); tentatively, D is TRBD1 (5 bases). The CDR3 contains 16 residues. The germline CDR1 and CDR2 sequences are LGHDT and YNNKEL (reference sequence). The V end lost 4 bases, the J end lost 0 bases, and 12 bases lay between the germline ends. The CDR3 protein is CASSLQVLATNEKLFF. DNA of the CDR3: TGTGCCAGCAGCCTACAGGTACTTGCAACTAATGAAAAACTGTTTTTT.

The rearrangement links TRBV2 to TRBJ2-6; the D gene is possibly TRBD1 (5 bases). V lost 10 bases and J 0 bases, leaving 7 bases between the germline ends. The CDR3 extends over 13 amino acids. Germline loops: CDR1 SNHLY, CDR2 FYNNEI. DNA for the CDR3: TGTGCCACAGGGAACTCTGGGGCCAACGTCCTGACTTTC. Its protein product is CATGNSGANVLTF. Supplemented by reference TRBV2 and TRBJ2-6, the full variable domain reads EPEVTQTPSHQVTQMGQEVILRCVPISNHLYFYWYRQILGQKVEFLVSFYNNEISEKSEIFDDQFSVERPDGSNFTLKIRSTKLEDSAMYFCATGNSGANVLTFGAGSRLTVL.